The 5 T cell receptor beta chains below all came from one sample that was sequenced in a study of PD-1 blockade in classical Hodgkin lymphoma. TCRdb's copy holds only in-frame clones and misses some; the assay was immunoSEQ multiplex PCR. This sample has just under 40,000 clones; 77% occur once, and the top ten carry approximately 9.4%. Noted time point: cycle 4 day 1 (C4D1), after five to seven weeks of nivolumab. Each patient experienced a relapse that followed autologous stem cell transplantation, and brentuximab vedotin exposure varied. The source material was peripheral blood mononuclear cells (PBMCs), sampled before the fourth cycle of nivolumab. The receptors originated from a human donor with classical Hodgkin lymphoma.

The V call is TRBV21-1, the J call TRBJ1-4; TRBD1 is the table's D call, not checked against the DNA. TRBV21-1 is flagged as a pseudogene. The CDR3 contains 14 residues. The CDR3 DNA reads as TGTGCCAGCAGCAAACAGGGGCGCGGTGAAAAACTGTTTTTT. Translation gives CASSKQGRGEKLFF.

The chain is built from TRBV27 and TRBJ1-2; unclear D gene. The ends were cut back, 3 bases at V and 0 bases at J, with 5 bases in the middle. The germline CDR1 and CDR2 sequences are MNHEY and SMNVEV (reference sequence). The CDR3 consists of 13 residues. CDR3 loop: CASSFSANYGYTF. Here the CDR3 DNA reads TGTGCCAGCAGTTTCTCCGCTAACTATGGCTACACCTTC.

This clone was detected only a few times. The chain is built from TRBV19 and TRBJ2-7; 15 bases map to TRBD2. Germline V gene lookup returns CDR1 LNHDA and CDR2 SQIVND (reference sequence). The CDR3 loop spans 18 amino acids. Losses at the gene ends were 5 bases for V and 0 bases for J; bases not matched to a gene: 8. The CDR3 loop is CASSPRGLAGGPSYEQYF. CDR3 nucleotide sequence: TGTGCCAGTAGTCCAAGGGGACTAGCGGGGGGTCCCTCCTACGAGCAGTACTTC.

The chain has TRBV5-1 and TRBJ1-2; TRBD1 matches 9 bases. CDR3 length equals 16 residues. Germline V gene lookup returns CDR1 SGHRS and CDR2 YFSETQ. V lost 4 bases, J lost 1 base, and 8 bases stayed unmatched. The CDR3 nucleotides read TGCGCCAGCAGCCCAGAAGGGACAGGGATTAACTATGGCTACACCTTC. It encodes CASSPEGTGINYGYTF.

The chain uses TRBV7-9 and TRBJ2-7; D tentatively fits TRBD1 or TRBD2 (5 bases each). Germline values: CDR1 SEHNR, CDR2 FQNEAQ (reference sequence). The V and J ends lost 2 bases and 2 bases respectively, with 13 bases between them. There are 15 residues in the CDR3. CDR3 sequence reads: CASSLFGTTTYEQYF. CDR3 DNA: TGTGCCAGCAGCTTATTCGGGACGACCACCTACGAGCAGTACTTC.